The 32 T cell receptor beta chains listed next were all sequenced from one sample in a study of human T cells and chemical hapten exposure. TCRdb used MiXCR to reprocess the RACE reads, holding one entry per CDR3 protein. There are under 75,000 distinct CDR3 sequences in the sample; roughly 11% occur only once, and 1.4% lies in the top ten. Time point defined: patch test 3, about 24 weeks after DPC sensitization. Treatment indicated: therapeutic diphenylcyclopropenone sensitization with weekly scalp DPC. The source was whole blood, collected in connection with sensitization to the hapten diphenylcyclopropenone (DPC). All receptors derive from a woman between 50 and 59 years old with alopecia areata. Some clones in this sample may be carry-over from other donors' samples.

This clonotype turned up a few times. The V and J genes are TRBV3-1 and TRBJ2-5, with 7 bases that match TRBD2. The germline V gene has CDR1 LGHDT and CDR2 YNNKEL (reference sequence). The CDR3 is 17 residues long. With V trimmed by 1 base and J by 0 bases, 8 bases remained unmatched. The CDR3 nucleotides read TGTGCCAGCAGCCAAGGCGCGTTAGCGGGCTACCAAGAGACCCAGTACTTC. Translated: CASSQGALAGYQETQYF.

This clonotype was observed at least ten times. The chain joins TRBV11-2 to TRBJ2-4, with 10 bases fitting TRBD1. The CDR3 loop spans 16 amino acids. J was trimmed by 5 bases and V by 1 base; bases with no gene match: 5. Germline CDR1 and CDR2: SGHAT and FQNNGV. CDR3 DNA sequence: TGTGCCAGCAGCTTAGGGACAGGGGGACCCCAAAACATTCAGTACTTC. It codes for CASSLGTGGPQNIQYF.

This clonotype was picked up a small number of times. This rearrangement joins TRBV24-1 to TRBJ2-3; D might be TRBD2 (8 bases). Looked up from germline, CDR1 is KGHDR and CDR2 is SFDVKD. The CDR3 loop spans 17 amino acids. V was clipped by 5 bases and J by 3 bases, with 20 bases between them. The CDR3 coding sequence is TGTGCCACCAGTGCCCCGGGGACAGCGGGGGCAACAGATACGCAGTATTTT. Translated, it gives CATSAPGTAGATDTQYF.

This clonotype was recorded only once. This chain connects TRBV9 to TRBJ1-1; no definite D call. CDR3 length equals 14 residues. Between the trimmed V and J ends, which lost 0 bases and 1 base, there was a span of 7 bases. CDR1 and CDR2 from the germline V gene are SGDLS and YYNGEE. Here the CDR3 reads CASSVVPTNTEAFF. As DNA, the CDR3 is TGTGCCAGCAGCGTAGTCCCCACGAACACTGAAGCTTTCTTT.

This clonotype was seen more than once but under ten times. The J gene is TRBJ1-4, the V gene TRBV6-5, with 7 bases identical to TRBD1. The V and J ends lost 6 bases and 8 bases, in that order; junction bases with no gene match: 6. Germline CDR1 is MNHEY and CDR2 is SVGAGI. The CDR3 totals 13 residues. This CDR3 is CASSDRAGEKLFF. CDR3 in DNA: TGTGCCAGCAGCGACAGGGCCGGCGAAAAACTGTTTTTT.

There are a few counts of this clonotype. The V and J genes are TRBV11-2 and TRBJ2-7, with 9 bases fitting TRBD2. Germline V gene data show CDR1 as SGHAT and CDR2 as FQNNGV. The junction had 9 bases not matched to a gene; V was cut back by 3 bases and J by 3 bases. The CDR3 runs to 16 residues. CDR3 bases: TGTGCCAGCAGCTTCCGTAGCGGGGGCCCCGGCTACGAGCAGTACTTC. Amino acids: CASSFRSGGPGYEQYF. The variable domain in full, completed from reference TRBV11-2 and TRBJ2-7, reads EAGVAQSPRYKIIEKRQSVAFWCNPISGHATLYWYQQILGQGPKLLIQFQNNGVVDDSQLPKDRFSAERLKGVDSTLKIQPAKLEDSAVYLCASSFRSGGPGYEQYFGPGTRLTVT.

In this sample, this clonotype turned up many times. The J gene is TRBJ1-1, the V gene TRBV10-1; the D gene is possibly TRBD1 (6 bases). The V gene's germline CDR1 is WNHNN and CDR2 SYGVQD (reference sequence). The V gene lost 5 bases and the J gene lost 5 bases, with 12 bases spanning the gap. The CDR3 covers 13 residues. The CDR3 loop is CASSSGDGTEAFF. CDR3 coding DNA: TGCGCCAGCAGTTCAGGGGATGGAACTGAAGCTTTCTTT.

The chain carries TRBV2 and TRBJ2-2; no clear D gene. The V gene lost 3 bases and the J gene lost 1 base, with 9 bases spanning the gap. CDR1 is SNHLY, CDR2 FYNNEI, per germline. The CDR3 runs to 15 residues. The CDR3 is CASSEETLNTGELFF. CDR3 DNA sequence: TGTGCCAGCAGTGAGGAGACACTGAACACCGGGGAGCTGTTTTTT.

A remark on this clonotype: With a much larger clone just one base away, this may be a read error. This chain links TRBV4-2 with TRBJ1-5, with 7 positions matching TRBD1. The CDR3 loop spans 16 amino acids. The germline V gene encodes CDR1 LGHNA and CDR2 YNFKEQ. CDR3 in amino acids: CASSQTLRQGGQPHHF. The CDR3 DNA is TGTGCCAGCAGCCAAACGTTAAGACAGGGAGGTCAGCCCCACCATTTT.

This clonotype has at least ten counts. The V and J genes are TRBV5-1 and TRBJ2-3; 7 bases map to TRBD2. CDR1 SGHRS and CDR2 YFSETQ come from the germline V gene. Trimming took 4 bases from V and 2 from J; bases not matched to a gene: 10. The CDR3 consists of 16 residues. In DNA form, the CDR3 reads TGCGCCAGCAGCCTACTAGCGTCAGATCTCACAGATACGCAGTATTTT. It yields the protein CASSLLASDLTDTQYF.

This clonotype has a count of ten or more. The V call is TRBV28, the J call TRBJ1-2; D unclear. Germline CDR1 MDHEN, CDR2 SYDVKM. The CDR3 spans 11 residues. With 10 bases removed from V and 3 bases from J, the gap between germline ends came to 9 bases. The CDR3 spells CATSSDYGYTF. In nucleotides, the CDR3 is TGTGCCACCTCTAGTGACTATGGCTACACCTTC.

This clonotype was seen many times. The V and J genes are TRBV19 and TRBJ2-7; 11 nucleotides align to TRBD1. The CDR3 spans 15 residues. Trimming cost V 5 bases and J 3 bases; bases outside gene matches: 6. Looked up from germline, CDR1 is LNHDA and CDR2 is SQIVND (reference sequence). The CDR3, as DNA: TGTGCCAGTAGTCGAGGAGGGACAGGGGGCTACGAGCAGTACTTC. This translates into CASSRGGTGGYEQYF.

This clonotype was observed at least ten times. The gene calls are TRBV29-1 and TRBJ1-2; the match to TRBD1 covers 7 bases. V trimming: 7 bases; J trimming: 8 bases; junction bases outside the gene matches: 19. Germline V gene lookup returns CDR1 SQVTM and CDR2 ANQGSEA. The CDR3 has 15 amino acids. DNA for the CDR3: TGCAGCGCCAACATGGAGGGGGCAGGTCTAGGAGGCTACACCTTC. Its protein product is CSANMEGAGLGGYTF.

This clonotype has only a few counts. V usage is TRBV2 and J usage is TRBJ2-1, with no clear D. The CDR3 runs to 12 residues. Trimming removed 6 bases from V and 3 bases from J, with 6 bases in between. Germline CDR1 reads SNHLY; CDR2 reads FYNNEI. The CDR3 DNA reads TGTGCCAGCAGGAGAGACTACAATGAGCAGTTCTTC. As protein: CASRRDYNEQFF.

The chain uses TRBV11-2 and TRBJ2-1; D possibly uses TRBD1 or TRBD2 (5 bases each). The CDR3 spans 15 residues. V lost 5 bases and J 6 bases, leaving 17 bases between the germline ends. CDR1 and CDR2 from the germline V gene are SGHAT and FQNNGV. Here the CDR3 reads CASSLGTQHFNEQFF. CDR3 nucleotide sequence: TGTGCCAGCAGCCTGGGGACCCAACATTTCAATGAGCAGTTCTTC.

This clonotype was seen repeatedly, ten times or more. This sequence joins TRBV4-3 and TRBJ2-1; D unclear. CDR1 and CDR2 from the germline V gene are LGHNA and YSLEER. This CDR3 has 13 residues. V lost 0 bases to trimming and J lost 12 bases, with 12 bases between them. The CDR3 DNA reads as TGCGCCAGCAGCCAAGAGGTCGCAGCCATGCAGTTCTTC. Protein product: CASSQEVAAMQFF.

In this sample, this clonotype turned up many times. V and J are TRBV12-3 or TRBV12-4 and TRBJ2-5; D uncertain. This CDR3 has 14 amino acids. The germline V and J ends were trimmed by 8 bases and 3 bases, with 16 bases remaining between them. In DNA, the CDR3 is TGTGCCAGCGCTCCTTCCGGCGATAAAGAGACCCAGTACTTC. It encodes CASAPSGDKETQYF.

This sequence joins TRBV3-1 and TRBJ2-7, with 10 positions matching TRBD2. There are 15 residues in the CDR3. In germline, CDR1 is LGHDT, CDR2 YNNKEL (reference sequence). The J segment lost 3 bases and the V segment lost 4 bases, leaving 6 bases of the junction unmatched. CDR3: CASSPGLAEHYEQYF. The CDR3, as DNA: TGTGCCAGCAGCCCCGGACTAGCGGAACACTACGAGCAGTACTTC.

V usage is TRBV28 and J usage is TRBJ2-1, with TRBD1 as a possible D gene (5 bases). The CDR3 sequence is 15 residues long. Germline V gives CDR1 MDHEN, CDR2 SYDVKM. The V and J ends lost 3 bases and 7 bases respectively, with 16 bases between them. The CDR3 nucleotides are TGTGCCAGCAGTTTCGCGGCAGGGAAGTTTAATGAGCAGTTCTTC. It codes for CASSFAAGKFNEQFF.

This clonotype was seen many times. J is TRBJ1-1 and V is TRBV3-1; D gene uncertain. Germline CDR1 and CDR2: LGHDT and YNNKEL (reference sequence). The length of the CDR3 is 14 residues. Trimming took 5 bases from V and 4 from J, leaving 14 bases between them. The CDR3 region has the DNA TGTGCCAGCAGCAAGGTCGAGGTGATCACTGAAGCTTTCTTT. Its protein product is CASSKVEVITEAFF.

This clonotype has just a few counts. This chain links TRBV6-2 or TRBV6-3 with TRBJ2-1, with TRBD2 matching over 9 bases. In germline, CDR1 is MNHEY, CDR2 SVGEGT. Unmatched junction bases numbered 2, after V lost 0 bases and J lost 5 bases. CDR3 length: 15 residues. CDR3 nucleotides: TGTGCCAGCAGTTACTCGACTAGCGGCCACAATGAGCAGTTCTTC. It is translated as CASSYSTSGHNEQFF.

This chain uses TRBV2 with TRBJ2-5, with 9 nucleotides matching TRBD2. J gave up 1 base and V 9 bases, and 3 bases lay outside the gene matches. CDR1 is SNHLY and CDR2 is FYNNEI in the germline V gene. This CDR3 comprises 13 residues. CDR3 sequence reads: CASSGGRQETQYF. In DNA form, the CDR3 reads TGTGCCAGTAGCGGGGGACGCCAAGAGACCCAGTACTTC.

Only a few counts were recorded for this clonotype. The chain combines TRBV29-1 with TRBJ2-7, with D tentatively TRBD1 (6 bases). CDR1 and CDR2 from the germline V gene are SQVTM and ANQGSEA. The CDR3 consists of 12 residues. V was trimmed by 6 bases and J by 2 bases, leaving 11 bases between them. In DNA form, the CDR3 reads TGCAGCGTCTCAACAGGGCCCTACGAGCAGTACTTC. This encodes CSVSTGPYEQYF.

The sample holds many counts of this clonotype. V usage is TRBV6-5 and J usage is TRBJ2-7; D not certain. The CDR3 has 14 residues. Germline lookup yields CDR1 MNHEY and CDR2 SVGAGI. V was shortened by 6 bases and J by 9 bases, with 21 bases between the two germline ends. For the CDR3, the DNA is TGTGCCAGCAGCTGGACGGACCCGATGGATGCGCAGTACTTC. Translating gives CASSWTDPMDAQYF.

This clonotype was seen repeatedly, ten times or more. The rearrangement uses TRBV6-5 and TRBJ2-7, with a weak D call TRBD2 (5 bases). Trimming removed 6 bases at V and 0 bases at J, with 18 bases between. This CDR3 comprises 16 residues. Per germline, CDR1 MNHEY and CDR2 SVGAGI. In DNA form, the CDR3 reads TGTGCCAGCAGCCGGAGTCGGACTCGTAGCTCCTACGAGCAGTACTTC. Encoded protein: CASSRSRTRSSYEQYF.

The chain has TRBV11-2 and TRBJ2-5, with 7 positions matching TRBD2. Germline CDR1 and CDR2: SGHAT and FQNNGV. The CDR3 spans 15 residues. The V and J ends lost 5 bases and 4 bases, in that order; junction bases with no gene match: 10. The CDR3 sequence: CASSVSGTYTETQYF. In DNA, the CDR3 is TGTGCCAGCAGCGTGAGCGGGACGTATACAGAGACCCAGTACTTC. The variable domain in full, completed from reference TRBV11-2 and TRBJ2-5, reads EAGVAQSPRYKIIEKRQSVAFWCNPISGHATLYWYQQILGQGPKLLIQFQNNGVVDDSQLPKDRFSAERLKGVDSTLKIQPAKLEDSAVYLCASSVSGTYTETQYFGPGTRLLVL.

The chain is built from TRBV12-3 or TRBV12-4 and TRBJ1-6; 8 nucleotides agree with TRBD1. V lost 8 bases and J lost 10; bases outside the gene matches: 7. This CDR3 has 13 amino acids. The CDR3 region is CASRTGSGSPLHF. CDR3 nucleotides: TGTGCCAGCCGGACAGGGTCTGGGTCACCCCTCCACTTT.

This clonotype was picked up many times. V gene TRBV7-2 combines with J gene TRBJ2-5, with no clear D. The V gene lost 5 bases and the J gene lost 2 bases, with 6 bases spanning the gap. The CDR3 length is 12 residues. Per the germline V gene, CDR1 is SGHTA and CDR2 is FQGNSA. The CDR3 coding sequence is TGTGCCAGCAGCAAGCGTCAAGAGACCCAGTACTTC. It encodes CASSKRQETQYF.

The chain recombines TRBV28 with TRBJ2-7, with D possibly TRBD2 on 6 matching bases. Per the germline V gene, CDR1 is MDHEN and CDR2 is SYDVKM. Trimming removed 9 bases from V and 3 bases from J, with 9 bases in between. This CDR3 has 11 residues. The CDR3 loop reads CASYSGYEQYF. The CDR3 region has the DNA TGTGCCAGTTATAGCGGCTACGAGCAGTACTTC.

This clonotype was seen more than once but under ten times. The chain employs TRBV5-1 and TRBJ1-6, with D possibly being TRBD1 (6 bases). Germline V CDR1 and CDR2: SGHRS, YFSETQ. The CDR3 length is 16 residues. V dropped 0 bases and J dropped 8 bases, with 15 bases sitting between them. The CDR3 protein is CASSLDRTVRHSPLHF. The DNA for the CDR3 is TGCGCCAGCAGCTTGGATCGGACAGTTAGACATTCACCCCTCCACTTT.

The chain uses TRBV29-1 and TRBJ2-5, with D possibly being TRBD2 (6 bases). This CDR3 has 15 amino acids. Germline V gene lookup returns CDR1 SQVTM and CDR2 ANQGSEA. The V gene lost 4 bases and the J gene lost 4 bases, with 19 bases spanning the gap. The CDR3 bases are TGCAGCGTTGCGGGGGACCTTCGGACCCCAGAGACCCAGTACTTC. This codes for CSVAGDLRTPETQYF.

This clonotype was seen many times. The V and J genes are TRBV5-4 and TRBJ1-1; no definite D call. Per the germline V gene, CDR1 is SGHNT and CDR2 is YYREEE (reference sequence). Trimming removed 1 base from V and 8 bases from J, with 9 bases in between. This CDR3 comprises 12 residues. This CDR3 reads CASSLLSAEAFF. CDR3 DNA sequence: TGTGCCAGCAGCTTGTTGTCAGCGGAAGCTTTCTTT.